This T cell receptor (beta chain) was obtained from a study of tumor and adjacent non-tumor tissue in lung cancer. Turning to the study itself: Stage I to III disease affected over nine men and 4 or 5 women aged roughly 30 to 76. Samples averaged roughly 4.2 million productive TCRbeta reads each. The study, taken as a whole, reports: Compared with tumor, normal lung showed significantly lower TCR diversity.

RNA was extracted from bulk tissue without any cell sorting. Donors were chemotherapy-naive, newly diagnosed lung cancer surgical patients in China, August–late 2014. A modified ARM-PCR protocol with three rounds of nested PCR amplified TCRbeta. TCRdb redid the calling of the multiplex PCR reads with MiXCR, one entry per CDR3 protein. The table records approximately 86,000 distinct CDR3 sequences, roughly 72% of them present only once. Worth noting for this clonotype: Antigen: not known. Being one base from a much bigger clone, this may be a read error.

Input material: lung tumor tissue. The sequence came from a woman in her forties with non-small cell lung cancer.

This CDR3 is CASSRDLIYNEQLF. CDR3 sequence (DNA): TGTGCCAGCAGCCGGGACCTTATTTATAATGAGCAGTTATTC. V and J are TRBV7-9 and TRBJ2-1; D might be TRBD1 or TRBD2, each matching 5 bases. This CDR3 is 14 amino acids long. The germline V gene encodes CDR1 SEHNR and CDR2 FQNEAQ (reference sequence).